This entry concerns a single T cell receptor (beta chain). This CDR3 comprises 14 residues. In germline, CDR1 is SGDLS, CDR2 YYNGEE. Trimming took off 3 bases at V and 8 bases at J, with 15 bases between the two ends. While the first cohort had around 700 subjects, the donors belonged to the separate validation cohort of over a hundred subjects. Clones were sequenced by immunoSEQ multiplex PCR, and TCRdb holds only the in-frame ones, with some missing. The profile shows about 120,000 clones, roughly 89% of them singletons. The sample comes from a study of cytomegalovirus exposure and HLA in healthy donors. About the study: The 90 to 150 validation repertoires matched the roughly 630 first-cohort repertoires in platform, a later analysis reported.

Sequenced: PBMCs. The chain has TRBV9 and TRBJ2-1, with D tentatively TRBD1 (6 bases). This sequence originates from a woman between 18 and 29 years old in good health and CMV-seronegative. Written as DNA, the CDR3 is TGTGCCAGCAGCGGTCACAGGGCTTCGGATGAGCAGTTCTTC. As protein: CASSGHRASDEQFF.